Each of the 18 T cell receptor beta chains below was sequenced from the same sample in a study of identical twins. TCRdb re-called the 5' RACE reads with MiXCR, one entry per CDR3 protein. The sample has approximately 220,000 distinct CDR3 sequences, under 10% seen once. These data were also filed under a second study, of yellow fever vaccine responses in identical twins.

The sequenced material came from memory (CD45RO+) T cells sorted from blood. The source of these receptors is a woman between 18 and 29 years old in good health.

This clonotype appeared many times. V gene TRBV7-2 combines with J gene TRBJ2-3; maybe TRBD2 (6 bases). The ends were cut back, 1 base at V and 2 bases at J, with 10 bases in the middle. The CDR3 length is 15 residues. CDR1 is SGHTA and CDR2 is FQGNSA in the germline V gene. The CDR3 sequence: CASSLDGRPTDTQYF. Here the CDR3 DNA reads TGTGCCAGCAGCTTAGATGGGAGGCCCACAGATACGCAGTATTTT.

This clonotype was recorded many times. The rearrangement uses TRBV14 and TRBJ2-3, with D uncertain. CDR1 and CDR2 (germline): SGHDN, FVKESK. The length of the CDR3 is 16 residues. Trimming took off 2 bases at V and 3 bases at J, with 15 bases between the two ends. CDR3 amino acids: CASSQPMDAVTDTQYF. In nucleotides, the CDR3 is TGTGCCAGCAGCCAACCTATGGACGCCGTTACAGATACGCAGTATTTT.

The rearrangement links TRBV5-6 to TRBJ2-7; 9 nucleotides line up with TRBD2. CDR1 and CDR2 (germline): SGHDT, YYEEEE. V lost 7 bases to trimming and J lost 4 bases; unmatched junction nucleotides: 3. This CDR3 spans 12 amino acids. The CDR3 spells CASATSGYEQYF. The CDR3, as DNA: TGTGCCAGCGCGACTAGCGGTTACGAGCAGTACTTC.

This clonotype was picked up a small number of times. The chain links TRBV7-2 to TRBJ2-4; 7 positions agree with TRBD2. The germline V gene encodes CDR1 SGHTA and CDR2 FQGNSA. This CDR3 has 17 residues. The J segment lost 0 bases and the V segment lost 1 base, leaving 6 bases of the junction unmatched. The CDR3 sequence: CASSLGLAVGAKNIQYF. As DNA, the CDR3 is TGTGCCAGCAGCTTAGGGCTAGCGGTCGGAGCCAAAAACATTCAGTACTTC.

This clonotype has a count of ten or more. The chain has TRBV20-1 and TRBJ2-1; no clear D. Germline V gene sequence: CDR1 DFQATT, CDR2 SNEGSKA (reference sequence). The CDR3 totals 13 residues. Trimming left V 6 bases short and J 10 bases short, with 19 bases between. The CDR3 DNA follows: TGCAGTGCCACAGTGGGGTATTTCGGAGAGCAGTTCTTC. Protein sequence: CSATVGYFGEQFF.

This clonotype was detected only a few times. The chain uses TRBV25-1 and TRBJ2-2, with TRBD2 matching 8 bases. The CDR3 consists of 16 residues. Germline assignment: CDR1 MGHDK and CDR2 SYGVNS. V dropped 1 base and J dropped 5; count of bases not matched to a gene: 6. Written as DNA, the CDR3 is TGTGCCAGCAGTGAATCCACTAGCGGCCGGACCGGGGAGCTGTTTTTT. Its protein product is CASSESTSGRTGELFF.

This clonotype was detected many times. The chain links TRBV29-1 to TRBJ1-2; unclear D gene. Germline CDR1 is SQVTM and CDR2 is ANQGSEA. This CDR3 contains 12 residues. With 1 base removed from V and 8 bases from J, the gap between germline ends came to 11 bases. CDR3 residues: CSVEVVSGGYTF. For the CDR3, the DNA is TGCAGCGTTGAAGTGGTTTCAGGAGGCTACACCTTC.

The V gene is TRBV5-1, the J gene TRBJ2-7; a weak D match, TRBD1 (5 bases). Germline V CDR1 and CDR2: SGHRS, YFSETQ. V lost 6 bases and J 1 base, leaving 17 bases between the germline ends. This CDR3 has 15 residues. CDR3 bases: TGCGCCAGCAACTTTCTGGGGCAGGGATCCTACGAGCAGTACTTC. Translating it yields CASNFLGQGSYEQYF.

This clonotype was seen many times. V usage is TRBV20-1 and J usage is TRBJ2-5; 10 bases map to TRBD2. J lost 6 bases, V lost 0 bases, and 10 bases had no gene match. The germline V gene encodes CDR1 DFQATT and CDR2 SNEGSKA (reference sequence). The CDR3 length is 16 residues. In DNA, the CDR3 is TGCAGTGCTAGAGACGCTAGCGGGGGTGGTTTCCAGACCCAGTACTTC. Protein product: CSARDASGGGFQTQYF.

The CDR3: CASSQSGGSYNEQFF. For the CDR3, the DNA is TGCGCCAGCAGCCAGAGCGGGGGATCCTACAATGAGCAGTTCTTC. The genes are TRBV4-1 and TRBJ2-1, with 8 positions matching TRBD2. Losses at the gene ends were 3 bases for V and 1 base for J; bases not matched to a gene: 2. CDR3 length: 15 residues. Germline V gives CDR1 MGHRA, CDR2 YSYEKL.

This clonotype has just a few counts. The chain joins TRBV9 to TRBJ1-4, with 9 bases fitting TRBD1. The CDR3 extends over 15 amino acids. Germline-derived CDR1 and CDR2 are SGDLS and YYNGEE. V lost 3 bases and J lost 2; bases outside the gene matches: 2. Here the CDR3 DNA reads TGTGCCAGCAGCGCGGGGACAGGGACTAATGAAAAACTGTTTTTT. Its protein product is CASSAGTGTNEKLFF.

This clonotype was detected a few times. The V gene is TRBV2, the J gene TRBJ2-6, with D unresolved. Germline CDR1 is SNHLY and CDR2 is FYNNEI. This CDR3 comprises 16 residues. Deletions cut 3 bases from V and 0 bases from J, with 9 bases between. The CDR3 nucleotides are TGTGCCAGCAGTGAGGTCGCCGGCTCTGGGGCCAACGTCCTGACTTTC. Translated: CASSEVAGSGANVLTF.

This clonotype was counted many times. The CDR3 DNA is TGTGCCAGCAGCAGGGACAGGGACAATGAGCAGTTCTTC. Its protein is CASSRDRDNEQFF. The V gene is TRBV3-1, the J gene TRBJ2-1; 9 nucleotides match TRBD1. J lost 5 bases, V lost 5 bases, and 1 base had no gene match. Germline V gene data show CDR1 as LGHDT and CDR2 as YNNKEL (reference sequence). This CDR3 has 13 residues.

This chain connects TRBV7-2 to TRBJ1-5; a possible D gene is TRBD1 (6 bases). Trimming cost V 5 bases and J 4 bases, with 9 bases left between them. CDR3 length: 13 residues. Per germline, CDR1 SGHTA and CDR2 FQGNSA. As DNA, the CDR3 is TGTGCCAGCAGCCGAGGGGGGAATCAGCCCCAGCATTTT. It yields the protein CASSRGGNQPQHF. Combining the CDR3 with reference TRBV7-2 and TRBJ1-5 gives the whole variable domain GAGVSQSPSNKVTEKGKDVELRCDPISGHTALYWYRQSLGQGLEFLIYFQGNSAPDKSGLPSDRFSAERTGGSVSTLTIQRTQQEDSAVYLCASSRGGNQPQHFGDGTRLSIL.

A few counts support this clonotype. The chain carries TRBV28 and TRBJ2-1, with 7 positions matching TRBD2. The germline gives CDR1 MDHEN, CDR2 SYDVKM. This CDR3 is built from 13 residues. The junction had 10 bases not matched to a gene; V was cut back by 8 bases and J by 9 bases. As DNA, the CDR3 is TGTGCCAGCGCCGGGGGAGGGGCCATTGAGCAGTTCTTC. Its protein product is CASAGGGAIEQFF.

There are many counts of this clonotype. The chain recombines TRBV4-3 with TRBJ2-2, with D possibly being TRBD2 (5 bases). This CDR3 contains 17 residues. From germline, CDR1 is LGHNA and CDR2 YSLEER. Trimming took 1 base from V and 0 from J, leaving 12 bases between them. The CDR3, as DNA: TGCGCCAGCAGCCAAGGTCGCCGGGAACCGAACACCGGGGAGCTGTTTTTT. Amino acid sequence: CASSQGRREPNTGELFF.

This clonotype occurred many times. The chain employs TRBV20-1 and TRBJ1-1; D is ambiguous. Per germline, CDR1 DFQATT and CDR2 SNEGSKA (reference sequence). This CDR3 spans 13 amino acids. V shed 4 bases and J shed 1 base, with 10 bases lying between them. The CDR3 is CSAIGPGNTEAFF. The CDR3 DNA follows: TGCAGTGCTATAGGACCGGGGAACACTGAAGCTTTCTTT.

This sequence joins TRBV20-1 and TRBJ2-5; 7 nucleotides line up with TRBD2. The V gene's germline CDR1 is DFQATT and CDR2 SNEGSKA (reference sequence). V lost 4 bases to trimming and J lost 7 bases; unmatched junction nucleotides: 9. This CDR3 is built from 13 residues. The CDR3 coding sequence is TGCAGTGCTACCGGGACTACCCTTTGGACCCAGTACTTC. Protein: CSATGTTLWTQYF.